This TCR beta chain was sequenced during a study of shared clonotypes between healthy human individuals. General study points: Researchers sampled only blood; tissue repertoires likely differ.

Naive CD4+ cells were CD45RA-selected; the remaining cells were memory. Sequencing was performed with immunoSEQ multiplex PCR; in TCRdb, only in-frame clones are kept and a portion is missing. The sample gives about 700,000 clones, under 80% of which show up once; over 1.5% is in the top ten. Of note for this clone: Its antigen remains unidentified.

V lost 2 bases, J lost 7 bases, and 3 bases stayed unmatched. Germline V lookup: CDR1 SGHDT, CDR2 YYEEEE. The CDR3 loop spans 15 amino acids. The clonotype was recovered from a woman aged 25 to 39 in good health. The sample was memory CD4+ T cells sorted from blood. Subset reported: CD45RA-negative fraction. The chain is built from TRBV5-6 and TRBJ2-1; 13 bases are a match to TRBD2. The CDR3 sequence is CASSFGTSGVNEQFF. CDR3 sequence (DNA): TGTGCCAGCAGCTTCGGGACTAGCGGGGTGAATGAGCAGTTCTTC.